These 4 T cell receptor beta chains share one sample of origin, sequenced in a study of shared clonotypes between healthy human individuals. Using immunoSEQ multiplex PCR, the repertoire was profiled, and TCRdb retains in-frame clones only, with some absent. The table lists 950,000 to 1,100,000 clones, around 76% of them singletons. Specimen: memory CD4+ T cells sorted from blood. Subset described: CD45RA-negative fraction. These receptors all stem from a man aged 18 to 30 in good health.

This clone was picked up one time. This likely came from a read error, as a far larger clone is one base away. V is TRBV5-4 and J is TRBJ2-7; D not certain. The CDR3 covers 13 residues. The V end was cut by 0 bases, the J end by 0 bases, with 4 bases between. From germline, CDR1 is SGHNT and CDR2 YYREEE (reference sequence). CDR3 region: CASSLANSYEQYF. The DNA of the CDR3 is TGTGCCAGCAGCTTGGCCAACTCCTACGAGCAGTACTTC.

The chain combines TRBV7-9 with TRBJ2-7; D is unresolved. CDR1 and CDR2 (germline): SEHNR, FQNEAQ (reference sequence). This CDR3 contains 14 residues. The ends were cut back, 5 bases at V and 3 bases at J, with 14 bases in the middle. CDR3 DNA: TGTGCCAGCAGCCTTGACGCAGACCTCTACGAGCAGTACTTC. Translation gives CASSLDADLYEQYF. The full variable domain, in which reference TRBV7-9 and TRBJ2-7 provide the parts outside the CDR3, is DTGVSQNPRHKITKRGQNVTFRCDPISEHNRLYWYRQTLGQGPEFLTYFQNEAQLEKSRLLSDRFSAERPKGSFSTLEIQRTEQGDSAMYLCASSLDADLYEQYFGPGTRLTVT.

The sample holds a few counts of this clone. V gene TRBV28 combines with J gene TRBJ1-5; no clear D. CDR3 size: 12 residues. Germline CDR1 is MDHEN and CDR2 is SYDVKM. Trimming removed 5 bases from V and 9 bases from J, with 11 bases in between. Here the CDR3 DNA reads TGTGCCAGCAGTGTAGTGCCACGGCCCCAGCATTTT. Encoded protein: CASSVVPRPQHF.

The gene calls are TRBV7-9 and TRBJ2-3; D gene uncertain. Trimming pared 1 base from V and 4 bases from J, leaving 15 bases between. This CDR3 contains 16 residues. Germline V gene data show CDR1 as SEHNR and CDR2 as FQNEAQ (reference sequence). DNA for the CDR3: TGTGCCAGCAGCTTAGGCGTGGCTAGTGTTGCAGATACGCAGTATTTT. Translating gives CASSLGVASVADTQYF.